Below are 20 T cell receptor beta chains sequenced from a single sample in a study of read filtering for tumor transcriptome and immune sequencing. The library was built from about 400 ng RNA with molecular barcoded adaptors for alpha/delta and beta/gamma chains. TCRdb re-derived calls from the reads in MiXCR, one entry per CDR3 protein. The profile shows roughly 90,000 distinct CDR3 sequences, 20% to 25% of them singletons. The sample comprised a population of CD138-negative cells sorted from bone marrow. These TCRs come from a donor at least 40 years old with multiple myeloma.

Note on this clonotype: Just one base apart from a much larger clone, this may be a read error. This chain uses TRBV5-1 with TRBJ1-1; D might be TRBD1 (5 bases). The CDR3 contains 13 residues. Germline V gene data show CDR1 as SGHRS and CDR2 as YFSETQ. Written as DNA, the CDR3 is TGCGCCAGCGGCTTGGGGACGGGGCCTGAAGCTTTCTTT. Its protein is CASGLGTGPEAFF. The variable domain in full, with the rest retrieved from reference TRBV5-1 and TRBJ1-1, is KAGVTQTPRYLIKTRGQQVTLSCSPISGHRSVSWYQQTPGQGLQFLFEYFSETQRNKGNFPGRFSGRQFSNSRSEMNVSTLELGDSALYLCASGLGTGPEAFFGQGTRLTVV.

This clonotype was observed at least ten times. V and J are TRBV3-1 and TRBJ1-1; TRBD1 is a possible D gene (5 bases). The V end was cut by 4 bases, the J end by 10 bases, with 13 bases between. The V gene's germline CDR1 is LGHDT and CDR2 YNNKEL (reference sequence). The CDR3 is made up of 12 amino acids. CDR3 in amino acids: CASSPGGVGAFF. The CDR3 DNA sequence: TGTGCCAGCAGCCCCGGGGGAGTTGGAGCTTTCTTT.

This clonotype has just one count. J is TRBJ2-7 and V is TRBV28; D uncertain. V shed 7 bases and J shed 3 bases, with 16 bases lying between them. The CDR3 loop spans 14 amino acids. CDR1 and CDR2 (germline): MDHEN, SYDVKM. The CDR3 coding sequence is TGTGCCAGCATCGATCTAGGGCCGTTCTACGAGCAGTACTTC. This sequence encodes CASIDLGPFYEQYF.

Many counts were recorded for this clonotype. The rearrangement uses TRBV29-1 and TRBJ2-1, with 9 bases identical to TRBD2. Trimming took 0 bases from V and 6 from J; bases not matched to a gene: 6. CDR1 and CDR2 (germline): SQVTM, ANQGSEA. This CDR3 comprises 15 residues. CDR3 loop: CSVEDRGGGVNEQFF. The CDR3 DNA reads TGCAGCGTTGAAGATCGGGGCGGGGGGGTCAATGAGCAGTTCTTC.

The sample holds a few counts of this clonotype. Mismatch with germline at one junction end may stem from a read error. The chain carries TRBV20-1 and TRBJ2-3, with D tentatively TRBD1 (6 bases). The length of the CDR3 is 14 residues. The V gene's germline CDR1 is DFQATT and CDR2 SNEGSKA (reference sequence). The DNA for the CDR3 is TGCAGTGCTTCAGGGGAGTCGGGCACGGATACGCAGTATTTT. Translated: CSASGESGTDTQYF.

The chain is built from TRBV5-1 and TRBJ2-2; D call uncertain. The CDR3 runs 13 residues. Trimming took 4 bases from V and 4 from J, leaving 8 bases between them. Germline V gene data show CDR1 as SGHRS and CDR2 as YFSETQ. The CDR3 bases are TGCGCCAGCAGCCGAGAATTCACCGGGGAGCTGTTTTTT. Protein sequence: CASSREFTGELFF.

In its sample, this clonotype was seen many times. The chain combines TRBV20-1 with TRBJ1-5; D is undetermined. The CDR3 length is 14 residues. Germline CDR1 reads DFQATT; CDR2 reads SNEGSKA (reference sequence). The V gene lost 6 bases and the J gene lost 4 bases, with 16 bases spanning the gap. Written as DNA, the CDR3 is TGCAGTGCCATACTGCTAGGCCTTAATCAGCCCCAGCATTTT. Translation: CSAILLGLNQPQHF.

This clonotype was picked up many times. The J gene is TRBJ2-3, the V gene TRBV7-2, with 9 bases matching TRBD2. Trimming at V came to 0 bases and at J to 5 bases, leaving 6 bases not matched to a gene. CDR1 is SGHTA and CDR2 is FQGNSA in the germline V gene. This CDR3 comprises 16 residues. The CDR3 here is CASSLAGTSPGDTQYF. CDR3 coding DNA: TGTGCCAGCAGCTTAGCGGGGACTAGCCCCGGAGATACGCAGTATTTT.

This clonotype was seen at least ten times. CDR3: CASNGGAAYEQYF. CDR3 in DNA: TGTGCCAGCAACGGCGGGGCTGCCTACGAGCAGTACTTC. This chain connects TRBV2 to TRBJ2-7, with a weak D call TRBD2 (6 bases). Germline V CDR1 and CDR2: SNHLY, FYNNEI. Trimming took 7 bases from V and 2 from J, leaving 12 bases between them. The CDR3 totals 13 residues.

This clonotype was picked up many times. This chain joins TRBV11-2 and TRBJ2-5, with a tentative D call TRBD1 (6 bases). CDR3 size: 16 residues. CDR1 and CDR2 from the germline V gene are SGHAT and FQNNGV. V lost 2 bases and J lost 5, with 18 bases in between. CDR3 sequence: CASSLNRGTGMETQYF. The DNA of the CDR3 is TGTGCCAGCAGCTTAAATAGGGGAACAGGGATGGAGACCCAGTACTTC. Using reference TRBV11-2 and TRBJ2-5 for the parts outside the CDR3, the full variable domain is EAGVAQSPRYKIIEKRQSVAFWCNPISGHATLYWYQQILGQGPKLLIQFQNNGVVDDSQLPKDRFSAERLKGVDSTLKIQPAKLEDSAVYLCASSLNRGTGMETQYFGPGTRLLVL.

This clonotype was seen at least ten times. The DNA for the CDR3 is TGTGCCAGCAGTGCAATGGAAAAACTGTTTTTT. This codes for CASSAMEKLFF. The chain is built from TRBV28 and TRBJ1-4, with D hard to call. Trimming stripped 5 bases from V and 8 bases from J, with 6 bases between. CDR1 and CDR2 from the germline V gene are MDHEN and SYDVKM. This CDR3 contains 11 residues.

The V and J genes are TRBV3-1 and TRBJ2-5; D call uncertain. Trimming shortened V by 6 bases and J by 5 bases, and 13 bases separated the two germline ends. Looked up from germline, CDR1 is LGHDT and CDR2 is YNNKEL (reference sequence). The CDR3 spans 13 residues. DNA of the CDR3: TGTGCCAGCAGTCGACAAGATACGGAGACCCAGTACTTC. Translated: CASSRQDTETQYF.

This clonotype was counted many times. This chain uses TRBV4-1 with TRBJ1-6, with TRBD1 identical over 7 bases. With 2 bases clipped from V and 7 bases from J, the junction kept 2 bases outside the gene matches. The CDR3 is 14 residues long. Germline CDR1 and CDR2: MGHRA and YSYEKL. The CDR3 reads CASSQTGENSPLHF. The CDR3 nucleotides read TGCGCCAGCAGCCAAACAGGGGAAAATTCACCCCTCCACTTT.

This clonotype came up many times. This sequence joins TRBV11-2 and TRBJ2-7; D call uncertain. The germline gives CDR1 SGHAT, CDR2 FQNNGV. The ends were cut back, 4 bases at V and 3 bases at J, with 10 bases in the middle. The CDR3 runs 13 residues. The CDR3 DNA follows: TGTGCCAGCAGCTCCCAGACTGTCTACGAGCAGTACTTC. It codes for CASSSQTVYEQYF.

On this clonotype: A read error is the likely source, as a far larger clone sits one nucleotide away. V gene TRBV11-1 combines with J gene TRBJ2-7; 8 bases map to TRBD2. Germline V gene data show CDR1 as SGHAT and CDR2 as FQDESV (reference sequence). CDR3 length: 14 residues. After removal of 6 bases from V and 2 bases from J, the junction contained 6 bases not matched to a gene. CDR3 nucleotides: TGTGCCAGCAGTCCCCCAGCGGGGGCCTACGAGCAGTACTTC. Amino acids: CASSPPAGAYEQYF.

J is TRBJ2-7 and V is TRBV28; D gene ambiguous. The CDR3 extends over 12 amino acids. Looked up from germline, CDR1 is MDHEN and CDR2 is SYDVKM. Trimming stripped 10 bases from V and 2 bases from J, with 12 bases between. This chain's CDR3 is CAIHTEPYEQYF. In DNA form, the CDR3 reads TGTGCCATTCACACAGAGCCCTACGAGCAGTACTTC.

CDR3 DNA: TGTGCCAGCAAACAGAGCAATCAGCCCCAGCATTTT. It yields the protein CASKQSNQPQHF. The V gene is TRBV2, the J gene TRBJ1-5; D not resolved. Germline lookup yields CDR1 SNHLY and CDR2 FYNNEI. The germline V and J ends were trimmed by 7 bases and 1 base, with 5 bases remaining between them. The CDR3 is 12 amino acids.

For this clonotype: This may be a read error, as it is one base from a much larger clone. The chain joins TRBV7-2 to TRBJ2-5; D is possibly TRBD1 (5 bases). Deletions cut 4 bases from V and 7 bases from J, with 25 bases between. Germline V gene sequence: CDR1 SGHTA, CDR2 FQGNSA. The CDR3 sequence is 17 residues long. This CDR3 is CASSSTSGFPWQGTQYF. The CDR3 nucleotides read TGTGCCAGCAGCTCAACTTCCGGTTTCCCGTGGCAGGGGACCCAGTACTTC.

This clonotype was observed at least ten times. The V gene is TRBV4-1, the J gene TRBJ1-1; TRBD1 matches at 7 bases. Looked up from germline, CDR1 is MGHRA and CDR2 is YSYEKL. Germline trimming cut 8 bases from V and 8 bases from J; bases unmatched to any gene: 5. This CDR3 has 11 residues. The CDR3 region is CASYGTAEAFF. As DNA, the CDR3 is TGCGCCAGCTATGGGACAGCCGAAGCTTTCTTT.

At least ten counts were recorded for this clonotype. This chain links TRBV28 with TRBJ1-1, with 8 bases identical to TRBD1. The CDR3 extends over 13 amino acids. V was pared by 7 bases and J by 5 bases, with 6 bases of the junction left unmatched. From germline, CDR1 is MDHEN and CDR2 SYDVKM. The CDR3 DNA reads as TGTGCCAGCACCTCCAGGGGGCGTACTGAAGCTTTCTTT. As protein: CASTSRGRTEAFF.